Below, one T cell receptor beta chain is given with its context. Its cognate antigen is unknown. These data belong to a study of shared clonotypes between healthy human individuals. The germline V gene has CDR1 MNHEY and CDR2 SMNVEV (reference sequence). The length of the CDR3 is 15 residues. Trimming took 3 bases from V and 4 from J, leaving 12 bases between them. Study-level results: What rarefaction showed was incomplete sorted-subset sequencing despite large depth. Sequencing depth was expected to influence donor clonotype sharing.

Every donor was a Caucasian adult from Nashville, Tennessee. Here immunoSEQ multiplex PCR was the method, and the copy in TCRdb shows in-frame clones only, minus some. The sample includes about 1 million clones, around 74% of them seen just once. The TCR comes from a man younger than 30 in good health. The sample taken for sequencing was memory CD4+ T cells sorted from blood. Documented subset: CD45RA-negative fraction. The rearrangement joins TRBV27 to TRBJ2-2; D is perhaps TRBD2 (6 bases). The CDR3: CASSLGLASTGELFF. DNA of the CDR3: TGTGCCAGCAGTTTGGGCCTAGCGAGCACCGGGGAGCTGTTTTTT.